This T cell receptor (beta chain) is drawn from a study of blood T cell repertoires in COVID-19. Study summary: Spain, Italy and the United States supplied samples that represented acute and convalescent COVID-19. Nucleic acid was either cDNA or gDNA, and it came from T cells, B-cell-depleted T cells, or PBMCs.

In its sample, this clone was seen a few times. The ends were cut back, 1 base at V and 1 base at J, with 7 bases in the middle. CDR3 length: 15 residues. Germline-derived CDR1 and CDR2 are SGHAT and FQNNGV. Assay: immunoSEQ multiplex PCR; the TCRdb copy retains only in-frame clones and omits some. This table holds roughly 190,000 clones, roughly 87% found once. The sample consisted of peripheral blood. The receptor was derived from a woman in her fifties or sixties with COVID-19, enrolled during active disease. The V and J genes are TRBV11-2 and TRBJ2-2; D not resolved. This CDR3 is CASSLVAGNTGELFF. DNA of the CDR3: TGTGCCAGCAGCTTAGTCGCAGGGAACACCGGGGAGCTGTTTTTT.